The T cell receptor beta chain under discussion was sequenced for a study of T cell changes during pregnancy in multiple sclerosis. The germline gives CDR1 LGHNA, CDR2 YNFKEQ. The CDR3 spans 15 residues. Trimming stripped 2 bases from V and 8 bases from J, with 18 bases between. The protocol was immunoSEQ multiplex PCR, while the TCRdb copy is restricted to in-frame clones and leaves out a portion. The sample lists about 54,000 clones; over 80% were seen once. This clone was observed a handful of times. The receptor was isolated from a female donor with multiple sclerosis, enrolled in a pregnancy study. The chain carries TRBV4-2 and TRBJ1-2; D unresolved. The sequenced sample was CD4+ T cells from peripheral blood mononuclear cells, obtained in the first trimester of pregnancy. This chain's CDR3 is CASSQQHRPTDGYTF. CDR3 nucleotide sequence: TGTGCCAGCAGCCAACAACACCGGCCCACAGACGGCTACACCTTC.